This T cell receptor (beta chain) was documented in a study of blood T cell repertoires in COVID-19. Study background: From the United States, Italy and Spain came samples of acute and convalescent COVID-19.

The table came from immunoSEQ multiplex PCR; TCRdb's copy has only in-frame clones and leaves some out. The profile shows fewer than 95,000 clones, roughly 89% of them singletons. The sample taken for sequencing was peripheral blood. This TCR came from a man in his fifties with active or convalescent COVID-19.

The CDR3 spells CASSGQLAKNIQYF. In nucleotides, the CDR3 is TGTGCCAGCAGCGGACAGTTAGCCAAAAACATTCAGTACTTC. The gene calls are TRBV7-2 and TRBJ2-4; tentatively, D is TRBD1 (6 bases). Germline V gene sequence: CDR1 SGHTA, CDR2 FQGNSA. Trimming cost V 5 bases and J 0 bases, with 8 bases left between them. This CDR3 has 14 residues.